Shown below are 2 T cell receptor beta chains from a single sample sequenced in a study of human T cells and chemical hapten exposure. Time point defined: patch test 1, 2 weeks after DPC sensitization. As to treatment: therapeutic diphenylcyclopropenone sensitization with weekly scalp DPC. TCRdb re-called the RACE reads through MiXCR, storing one row per CDR3 protein. The sample lists nearly 350,000 distinct CDR3 sequences, 5.5% to 8% seen once, with 7.5% to 8.5% in the top ten. The sample was whole blood, taken in connection with sensitization to the hapten diphenylcyclopropenone (DPC). Every receptor here comes from a woman aged 18-30 years with alopecia areata. Some clones in this sample may be carry-over from other donors' samples.

This clonotype was observed a handful of times. The chain recombines TRBV2 with TRBJ1-1; D is undetermined. The V end lost 1 base, the J end lost 0 bases, and 6 bases lay between the germline ends. The length of the CDR3 is 14 residues. Germline CDR1 and CDR2: SNHLY and FYNNEI. For the CDR3, the DNA is TGTGCCAGCAGTGAAGGAGGGCTGAACACTGAAGCTTTCTTT. Translation gives CASSEGGLNTEAFF.

The sample holds a few counts of this clonotype. As DNA, the CDR3 is TGTGCCAGCACCCCCTGGGGACGGACTAATGAAAAACTGTTTTTT. Translating it yields CASTPWGRTNEKLFF. V is TRBV6-2 or TRBV6-3 and J is TRBJ1-4; D possibly corresponds to TRBD1 (5 bases). Per germline, CDR1 MNHEY and CDR2 SVGEGT. The CDR3 is 15 amino acids. V was pared by 7 bases and J by 2 bases, with 14 bases between.